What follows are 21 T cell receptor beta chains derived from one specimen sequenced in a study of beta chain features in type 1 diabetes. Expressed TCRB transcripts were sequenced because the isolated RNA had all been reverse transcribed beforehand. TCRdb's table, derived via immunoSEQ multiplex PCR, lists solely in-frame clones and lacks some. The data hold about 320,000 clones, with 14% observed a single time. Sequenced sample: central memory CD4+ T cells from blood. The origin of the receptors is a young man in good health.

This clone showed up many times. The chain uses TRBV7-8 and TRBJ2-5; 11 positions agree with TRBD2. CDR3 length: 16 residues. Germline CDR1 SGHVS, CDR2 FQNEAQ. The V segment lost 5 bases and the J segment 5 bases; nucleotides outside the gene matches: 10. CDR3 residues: CASSASSGRARETQYF. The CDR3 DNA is TGTGCCAGCAGCGCAAGTAGCGGGAGGGCCAGGGAGACCCAGTACTTC.

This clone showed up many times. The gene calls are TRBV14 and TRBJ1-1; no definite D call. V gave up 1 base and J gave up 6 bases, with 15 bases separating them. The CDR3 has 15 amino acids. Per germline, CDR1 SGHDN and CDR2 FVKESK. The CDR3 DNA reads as TGTGCCAGCAGCCAAGCCAGGAGATCAGCCGCTGAAGCTTTCTTT. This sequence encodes CASSQARRSAAEAFF.

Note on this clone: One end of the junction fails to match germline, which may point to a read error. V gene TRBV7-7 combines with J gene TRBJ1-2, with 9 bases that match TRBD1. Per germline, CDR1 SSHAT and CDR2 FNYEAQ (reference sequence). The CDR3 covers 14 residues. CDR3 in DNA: TGTGCTAGCAGCCCGATACAGGGGGCGGGCGGCTACACCTTC. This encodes CASSPIQGAGGYTF.

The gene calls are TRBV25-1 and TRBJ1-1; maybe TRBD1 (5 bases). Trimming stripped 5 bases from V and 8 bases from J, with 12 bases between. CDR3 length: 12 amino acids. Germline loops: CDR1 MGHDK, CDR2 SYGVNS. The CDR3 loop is CASSSGTYEAFF. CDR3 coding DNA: TGTGCCAGCAGTTCCGGGACTTACGAAGCTTTCTTT.

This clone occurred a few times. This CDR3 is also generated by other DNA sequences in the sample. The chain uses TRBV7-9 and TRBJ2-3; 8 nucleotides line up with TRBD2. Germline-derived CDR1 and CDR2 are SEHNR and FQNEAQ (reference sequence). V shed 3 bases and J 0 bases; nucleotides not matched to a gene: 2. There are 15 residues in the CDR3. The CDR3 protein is CASSLLAGSTDTQYF. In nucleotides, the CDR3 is TGTGCCAGCAGCTTGCTAGCGGGCAGCACAGATACGCAGTATTTT.

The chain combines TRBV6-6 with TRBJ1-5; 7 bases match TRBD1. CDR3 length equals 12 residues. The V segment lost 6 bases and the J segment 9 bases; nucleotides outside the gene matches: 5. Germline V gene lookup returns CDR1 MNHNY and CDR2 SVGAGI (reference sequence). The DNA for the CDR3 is TGTGCCAGCAGACAGGGGCTGGGGCCCCAGCATTTT. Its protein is CASRQGLGPQHF.

The DNA of the CDR3 is TGCGCCAGCAGCTTGGACATTAACTATGGCTACACCTTC. Encoded protein: CASSLDINYGYTF. The genes are TRBV5-1 and TRBJ1-2; unclear D gene. V gave up 0 bases and J gave up 1 base, with 4 bases separating them. The germline CDR1 and CDR2 sequences are SGHRS and YFSETQ. The length of the CDR3 is 13 residues. The full variable domain, with the rest looked up from reference TRBV5-1 and TRBJ1-2, is KAGVTQTPRYLIKTRGQQVTLSCSPISGHRSVSWYQQTPGQGLQFLFEYFSETQRNKGNFPGRFSGRQFSNSRSEMNVSTLELGDSALYLCASSLDINYGYTFGSGTRLTVV.

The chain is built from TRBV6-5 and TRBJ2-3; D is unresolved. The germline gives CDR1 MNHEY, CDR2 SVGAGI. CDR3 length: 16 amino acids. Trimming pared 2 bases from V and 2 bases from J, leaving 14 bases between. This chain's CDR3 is CASSYRALGSTDTQYF. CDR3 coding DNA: TGTGCCAGCAGTTACAGGGCCTTGGGGTCCACAGATACGCAGTATTTT.

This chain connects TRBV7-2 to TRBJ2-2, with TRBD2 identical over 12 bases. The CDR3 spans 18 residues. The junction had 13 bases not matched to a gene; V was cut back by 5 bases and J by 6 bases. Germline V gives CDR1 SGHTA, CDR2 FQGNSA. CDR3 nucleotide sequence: TGTGCCAGCAGCCCTCTGGGCGGGGCTAGCGGGAGGGCCGGGGAGCTGTTTTTT. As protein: CASSPLGGASGRAGELFF.

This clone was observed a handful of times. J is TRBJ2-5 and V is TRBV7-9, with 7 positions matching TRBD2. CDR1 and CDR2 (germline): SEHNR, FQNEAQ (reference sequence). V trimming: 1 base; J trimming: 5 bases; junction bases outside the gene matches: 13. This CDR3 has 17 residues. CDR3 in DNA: TGTGCCAGCAGCTTAGGGGGTATGGCGGGAGTACGGGAGACCCAGTACTTC. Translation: CASSLGGMAGVRETQYF.

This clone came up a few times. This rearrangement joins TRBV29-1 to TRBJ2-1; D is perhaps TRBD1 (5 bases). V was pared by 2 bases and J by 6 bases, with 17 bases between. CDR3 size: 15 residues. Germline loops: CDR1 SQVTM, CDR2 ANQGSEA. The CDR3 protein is CSVERQSGQFNEQFF. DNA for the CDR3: TGCAGCGTTGAAAGGCAGTCAGGGCAATTCAATGAGCAGTTCTTC.

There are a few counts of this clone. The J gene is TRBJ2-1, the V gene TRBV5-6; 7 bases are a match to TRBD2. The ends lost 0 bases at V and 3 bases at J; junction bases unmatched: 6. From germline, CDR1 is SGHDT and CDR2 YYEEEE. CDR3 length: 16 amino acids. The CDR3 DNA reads TGTGCCAGCAGCTTGGCCTTGGGAGGGGTCTACAATGAGCAGTTCTTC. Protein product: CASSLALGGVYNEQFF. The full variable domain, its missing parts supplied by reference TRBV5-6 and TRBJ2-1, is DAGVTQSPTHLIKTRGQQVTLRCSPKSGHDTVSWYQQALGQGPQFIFQYYEEEERQRGNFPDRFSGHQFPNYSSELNVNALLLGDSALYLCASSLALGGVYNEQFFGPGTRLTVL.

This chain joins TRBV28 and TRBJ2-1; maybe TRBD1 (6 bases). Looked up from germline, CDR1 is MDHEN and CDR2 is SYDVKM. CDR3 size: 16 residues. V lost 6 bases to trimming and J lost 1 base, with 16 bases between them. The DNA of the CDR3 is TGTGCCAGCAGCCATCGAGGGGGAAAATCCTACAATGAGCAGTTCTTC. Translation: CASSHRGGKSYNEQFF. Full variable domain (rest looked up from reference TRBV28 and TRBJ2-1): DVKVTQSSRYLVKRTGEKVFLECVQDMDHENMFWYRQDPGLGLRLIYFSYDVKMKEKGDIPEGYSVSREKKERFSLILESASTNQTSMYLCASSHRGGKSYNEQFFGPGTRLTVL.

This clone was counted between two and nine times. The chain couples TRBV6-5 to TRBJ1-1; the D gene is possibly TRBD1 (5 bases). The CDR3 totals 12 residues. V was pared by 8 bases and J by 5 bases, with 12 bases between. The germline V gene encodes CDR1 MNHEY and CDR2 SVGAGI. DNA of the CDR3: TGTGCCAGCTCCCCGGGGACGACTGAAGCTTTCTTT. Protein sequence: CASSPGTTEAFF.

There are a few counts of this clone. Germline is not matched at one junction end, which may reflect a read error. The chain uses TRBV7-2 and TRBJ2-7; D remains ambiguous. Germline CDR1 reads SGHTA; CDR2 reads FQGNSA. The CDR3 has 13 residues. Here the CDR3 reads CASSQVAGGEQYF. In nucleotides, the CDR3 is TGCGCCAGCAGCCAAGTTGCTGGCGGCGAGCAGTACTTC.

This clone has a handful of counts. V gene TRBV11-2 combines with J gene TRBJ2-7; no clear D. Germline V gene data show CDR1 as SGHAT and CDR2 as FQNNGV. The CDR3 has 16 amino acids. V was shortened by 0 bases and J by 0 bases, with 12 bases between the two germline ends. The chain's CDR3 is CASSLDSGGSSYEQYF. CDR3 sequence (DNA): TGTGCCAGCAGCTTAGATTCCGGCGGTAGCTCCTACGAGCAGTACTTC.

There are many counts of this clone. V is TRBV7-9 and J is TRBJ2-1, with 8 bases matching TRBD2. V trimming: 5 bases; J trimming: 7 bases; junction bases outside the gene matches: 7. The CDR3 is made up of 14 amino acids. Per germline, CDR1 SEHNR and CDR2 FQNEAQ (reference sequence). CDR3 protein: CASSEPGLENEQFF. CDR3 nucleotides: TGTGCCAGCAGCGAACCGGGACTAGAAAATGAGCAGTTCTTC.

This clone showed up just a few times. The CDR3 reads CASRTTGISDTQYF. The CDR3 coding sequence is TGTGCCAGCAGGACAACAGGAATATCCGATACGCAGTATTTT. J is TRBJ2-3 and V is TRBV28; maybe TRBD1 (5 bases). Germline V gene sequence: CDR1 MDHEN, CDR2 SYDVKM. Trimming left V 6 bases short and J 6 bases short, with 16 bases between. The CDR3 contains 14 residues.

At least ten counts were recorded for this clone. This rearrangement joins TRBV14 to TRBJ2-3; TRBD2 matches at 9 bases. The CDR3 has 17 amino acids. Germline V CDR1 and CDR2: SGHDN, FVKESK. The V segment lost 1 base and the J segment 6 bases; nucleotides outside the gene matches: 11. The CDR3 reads CASSQAAGGYGVDTQYF. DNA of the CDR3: TGTGCCAGCAGCCAAGCAGCGGGGGGCTACGGGGTCGATACGCAGTATTTT. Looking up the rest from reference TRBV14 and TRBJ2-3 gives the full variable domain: EAGVTQFPSHSVIEKGQTVTLRCDPISGHDNLYWYRRVMGKEIKFLLHFVKESKQDESGMPNNRFLAERTGGTYSTLKVQPAELEDSGVYFCASSQAAGGYGVDTQYFGPGTRLTVL.

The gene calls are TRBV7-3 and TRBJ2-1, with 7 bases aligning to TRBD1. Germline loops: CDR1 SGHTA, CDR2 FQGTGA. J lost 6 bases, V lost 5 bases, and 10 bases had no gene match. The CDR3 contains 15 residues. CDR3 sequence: CASSRAPTGSNEQFF. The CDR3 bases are TGTGCCAGCAGCCGAGCACCGACAGGGAGCAATGAGCAGTTCTTC. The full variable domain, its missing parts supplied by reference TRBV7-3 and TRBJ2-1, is GAGVSQTPSNKVTEKGKYVELRCDPISGHTALYWYRQSLGQGPEFLIYFQGTGAADDSGLPNDRFFAVRPEGSVSTLKIQRTERGDSAVYLCASSRAPTGSNEQFFGPGTRLTVL.

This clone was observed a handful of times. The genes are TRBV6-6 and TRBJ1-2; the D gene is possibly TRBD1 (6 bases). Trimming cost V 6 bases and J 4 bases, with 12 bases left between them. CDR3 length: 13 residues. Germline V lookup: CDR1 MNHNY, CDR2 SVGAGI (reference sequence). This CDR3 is CASRDGQLYGYTF. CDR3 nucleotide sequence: TGTGCCAGCAGAGACGGACAGCTCTATGGCTACACCTTC.